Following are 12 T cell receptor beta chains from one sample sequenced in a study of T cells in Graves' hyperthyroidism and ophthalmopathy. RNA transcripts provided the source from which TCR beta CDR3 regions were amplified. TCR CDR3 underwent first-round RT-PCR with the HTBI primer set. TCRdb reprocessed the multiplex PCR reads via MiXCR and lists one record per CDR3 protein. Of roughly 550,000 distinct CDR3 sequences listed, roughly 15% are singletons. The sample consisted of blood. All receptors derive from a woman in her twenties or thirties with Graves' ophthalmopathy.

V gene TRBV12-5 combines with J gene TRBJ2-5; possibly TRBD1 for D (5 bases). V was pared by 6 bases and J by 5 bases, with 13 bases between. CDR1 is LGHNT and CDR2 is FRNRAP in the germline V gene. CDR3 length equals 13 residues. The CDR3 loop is CASGSDSFETQYF. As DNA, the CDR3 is TGTGCTAGTGGATCCGACAGCTTTGAGACCCAGTACTTC.

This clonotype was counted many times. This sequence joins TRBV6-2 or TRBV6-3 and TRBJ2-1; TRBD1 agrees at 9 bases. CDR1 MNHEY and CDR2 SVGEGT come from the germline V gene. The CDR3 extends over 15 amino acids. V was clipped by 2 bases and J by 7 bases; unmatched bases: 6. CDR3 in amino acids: CASSYGTGGLNEQFF. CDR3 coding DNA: TGTGCCAGCAGTTACGGCACAGGGGGCCTAAATGAGCAGTTCTTC.

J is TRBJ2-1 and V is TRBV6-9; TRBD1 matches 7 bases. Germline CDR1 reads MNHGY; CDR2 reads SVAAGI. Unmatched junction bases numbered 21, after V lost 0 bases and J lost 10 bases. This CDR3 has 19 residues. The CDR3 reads CASSYSVQGDLGGTTEQFF. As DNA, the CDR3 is TGTGCCAGCAGTTATTCCGTGCAGGGGGATCTCGGTGGGACCACGGAGCAGTTCTTC.

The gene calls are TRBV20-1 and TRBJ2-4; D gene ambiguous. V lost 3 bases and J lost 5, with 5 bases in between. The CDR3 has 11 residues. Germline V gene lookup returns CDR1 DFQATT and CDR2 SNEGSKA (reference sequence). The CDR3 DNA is TGCAGTGCTAGCTCGGAAAACATTCAGTACTTC. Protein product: CSASSENIQYF.

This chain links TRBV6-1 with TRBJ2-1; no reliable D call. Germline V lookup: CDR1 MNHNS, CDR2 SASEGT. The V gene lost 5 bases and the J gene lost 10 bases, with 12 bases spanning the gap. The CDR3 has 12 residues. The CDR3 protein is CASSTVMSEQFF. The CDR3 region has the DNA TGTGCCAGCAGTACGGTAATGAGCGAGCAGTTCTTC.

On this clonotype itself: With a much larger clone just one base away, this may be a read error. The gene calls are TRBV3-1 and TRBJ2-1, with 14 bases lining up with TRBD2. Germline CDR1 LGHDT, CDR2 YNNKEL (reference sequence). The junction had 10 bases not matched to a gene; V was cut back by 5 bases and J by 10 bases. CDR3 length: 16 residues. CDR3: CASSGGLAGGGYEQFF. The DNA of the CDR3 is TGTGCCAGCAGCGGTGGACTAGCGGGAGGAGGTTACGAGCAGTTCTTC.

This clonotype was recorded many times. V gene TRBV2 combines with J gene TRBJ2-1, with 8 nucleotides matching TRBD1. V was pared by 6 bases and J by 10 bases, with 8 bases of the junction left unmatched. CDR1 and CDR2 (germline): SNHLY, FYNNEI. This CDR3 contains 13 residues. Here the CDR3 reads CASRRQGAREQFF. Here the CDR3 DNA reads TGTGCCAGCAGGCGTCAGGGGGCCCGGGAGCAGTTCTTC. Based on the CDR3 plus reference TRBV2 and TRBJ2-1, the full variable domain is EPEVTQTPSHQVTQMGQEVILRCVPISNHLYFYWYRQILGQKVEFLVSFYNNEISEKSEIFDDQFSVERPDGSNFTLKIRSTKLEDSAMYFCASRRQGAREQFFGPGTRLTVL.

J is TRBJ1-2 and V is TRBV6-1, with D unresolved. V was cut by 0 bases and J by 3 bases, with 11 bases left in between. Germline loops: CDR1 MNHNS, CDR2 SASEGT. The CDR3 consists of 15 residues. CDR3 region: CASSEAKFWDYGYTF. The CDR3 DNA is TGTGCCAGCAGTGAAGCGAAATTTTGGGACTATGGCTACACCTTC.

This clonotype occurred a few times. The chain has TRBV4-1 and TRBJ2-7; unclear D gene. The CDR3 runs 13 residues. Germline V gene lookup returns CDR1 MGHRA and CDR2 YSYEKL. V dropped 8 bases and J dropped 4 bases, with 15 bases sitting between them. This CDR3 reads CASRHPRPYEQYF. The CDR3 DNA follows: TGCGCCAGCCGTCATCCGCGACCGTACGAGCAGTACTTC.

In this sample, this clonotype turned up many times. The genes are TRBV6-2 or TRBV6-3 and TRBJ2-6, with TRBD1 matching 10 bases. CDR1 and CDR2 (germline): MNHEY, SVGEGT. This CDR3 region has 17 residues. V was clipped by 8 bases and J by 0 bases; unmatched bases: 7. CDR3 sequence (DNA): TGTGCCAGCCAAAAGGGGACAGGGGACTCTGGGGCCAACGTCCTGACTTTC. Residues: CASQKGTGDSGANVLTF.

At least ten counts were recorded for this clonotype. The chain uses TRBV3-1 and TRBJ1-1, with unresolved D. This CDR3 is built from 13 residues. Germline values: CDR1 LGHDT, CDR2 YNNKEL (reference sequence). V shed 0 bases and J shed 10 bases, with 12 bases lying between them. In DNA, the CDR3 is TGTGCCAGCAGCCAAGAAGACTCTCAGCCAGCTTTCTTT. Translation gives CASSQEDSQPAFF.

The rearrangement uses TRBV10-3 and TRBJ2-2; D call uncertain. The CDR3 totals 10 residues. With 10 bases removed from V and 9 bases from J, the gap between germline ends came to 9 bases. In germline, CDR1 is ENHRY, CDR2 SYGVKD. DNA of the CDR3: TGTGCCACCTACAACCGGGAGCTGTTTTTT. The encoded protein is CATYNRELFF.